A single count supports the clone carrying this T cell receptor beta chain. Germline V gene lookup returns CDR1 LGHNA and CDR2 YSLEER. The V end lost 0 bases, the J end lost 2 bases, and 11 bases lay between the germline ends. The CDR3 sequence is 16 residues long. Clones were read by immunoSEQ multiplex PCR, and TCRdb kept only the in-frame ones, dropping some. The sample shows around 110,000 clones, roughly 84% of them seen only once. This entry belongs to a study of blood T cell repertoires in COVID-19. The chain combines TRBV4-3 with TRBJ1-5; tentative D call: TRBD1 (5 bases). Sequences were obtained from peripheral blood. This sequence was found in a human donor in a cohort sampled during active COVID-19. The CDR3 coding sequence is TGCGCCAGCAGCCAAGAGCGGGGGTTAGGCAATCAGCCCCAGCATTTT. It codes for CASSQERGLGNQPQHF.